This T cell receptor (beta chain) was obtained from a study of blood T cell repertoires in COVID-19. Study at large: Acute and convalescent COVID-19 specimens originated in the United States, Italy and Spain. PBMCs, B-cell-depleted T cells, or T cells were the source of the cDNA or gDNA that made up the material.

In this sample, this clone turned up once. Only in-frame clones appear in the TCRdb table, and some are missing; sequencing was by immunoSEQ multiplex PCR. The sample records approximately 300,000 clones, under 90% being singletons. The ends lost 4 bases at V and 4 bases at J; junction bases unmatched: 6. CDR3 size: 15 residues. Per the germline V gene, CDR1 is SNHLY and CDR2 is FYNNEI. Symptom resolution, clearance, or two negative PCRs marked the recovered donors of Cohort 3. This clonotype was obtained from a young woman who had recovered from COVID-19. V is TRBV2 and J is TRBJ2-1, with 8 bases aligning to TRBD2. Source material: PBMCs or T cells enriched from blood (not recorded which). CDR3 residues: CASSAQRGLYNEQFF. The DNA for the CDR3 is TGTGCCAGCAGTGCACAGCGGGGGCTATACAATGAGCAGTTCTTC.